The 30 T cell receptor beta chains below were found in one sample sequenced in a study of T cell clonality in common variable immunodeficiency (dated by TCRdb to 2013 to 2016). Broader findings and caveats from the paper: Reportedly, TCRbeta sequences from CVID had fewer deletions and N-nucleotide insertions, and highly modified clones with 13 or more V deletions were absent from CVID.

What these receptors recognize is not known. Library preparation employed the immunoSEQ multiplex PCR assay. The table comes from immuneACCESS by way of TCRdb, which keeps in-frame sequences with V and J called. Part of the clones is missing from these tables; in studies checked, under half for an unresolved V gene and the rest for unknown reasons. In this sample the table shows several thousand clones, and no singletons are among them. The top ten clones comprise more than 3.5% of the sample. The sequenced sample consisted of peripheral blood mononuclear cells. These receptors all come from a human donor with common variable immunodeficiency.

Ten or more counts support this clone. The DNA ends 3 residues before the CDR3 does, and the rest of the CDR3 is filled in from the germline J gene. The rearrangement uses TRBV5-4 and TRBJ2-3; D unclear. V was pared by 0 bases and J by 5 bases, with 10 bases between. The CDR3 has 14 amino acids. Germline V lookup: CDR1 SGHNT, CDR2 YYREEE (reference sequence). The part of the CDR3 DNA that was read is TGTGCCAGCAGCTTGGACAGCAGGAAAGATACG. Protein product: CASSLDSRKDT. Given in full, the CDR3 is CASSLDSRKDTQYF.

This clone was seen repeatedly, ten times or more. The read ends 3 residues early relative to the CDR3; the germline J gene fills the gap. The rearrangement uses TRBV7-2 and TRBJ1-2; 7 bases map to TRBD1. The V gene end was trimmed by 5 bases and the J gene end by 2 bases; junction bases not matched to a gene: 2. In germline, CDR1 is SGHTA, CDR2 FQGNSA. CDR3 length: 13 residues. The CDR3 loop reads CASSPQGNYGYTF. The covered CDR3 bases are TGTGCCAGCAGCCCACAGGGGAACTATGGC.

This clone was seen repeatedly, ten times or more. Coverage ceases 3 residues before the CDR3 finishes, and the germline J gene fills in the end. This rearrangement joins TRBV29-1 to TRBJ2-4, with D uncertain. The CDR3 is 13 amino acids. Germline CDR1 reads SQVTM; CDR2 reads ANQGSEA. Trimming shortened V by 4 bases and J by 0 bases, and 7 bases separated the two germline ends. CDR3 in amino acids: CSVAPVAKNIQYF. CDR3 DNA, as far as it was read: TGCAGCGTTGCCCCGGTAGCCAAAAACATT. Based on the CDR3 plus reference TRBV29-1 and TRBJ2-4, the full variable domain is SAVISQKPSRDICQRGTSLTIQCQVDSQVTMMFWYRQQPGQSLTLIATANQGSEATYESGFVIDKFPISRPNLTFSTLTVSNMSPEDSSIYLCSVAPVAKNIQYFGAGTRLSVL.

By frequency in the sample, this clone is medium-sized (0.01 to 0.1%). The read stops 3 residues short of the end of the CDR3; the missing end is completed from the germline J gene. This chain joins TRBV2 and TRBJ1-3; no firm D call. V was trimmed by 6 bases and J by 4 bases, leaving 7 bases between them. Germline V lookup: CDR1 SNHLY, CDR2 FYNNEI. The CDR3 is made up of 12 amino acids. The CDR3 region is CASRLRGNTIYF. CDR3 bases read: TGTGCCAGCAGGTTAAGGGGAAACACC. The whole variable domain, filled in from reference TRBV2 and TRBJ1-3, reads EPEVTQTPSHQVTQMGQEVILRCVPISNHLYFYWYRQILGQKVEFLVSFYNNEISEKSEIFDDQFSVERPDGSNFTLKIRSTKLEDSAMYFCASRLRGNTIYFGEGSWLTVV.

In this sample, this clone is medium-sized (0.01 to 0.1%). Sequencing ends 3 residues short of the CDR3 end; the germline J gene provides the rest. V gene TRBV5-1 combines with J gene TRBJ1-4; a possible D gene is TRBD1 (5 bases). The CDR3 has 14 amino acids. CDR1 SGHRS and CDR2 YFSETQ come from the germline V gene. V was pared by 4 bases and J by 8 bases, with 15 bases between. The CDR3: CASSRQGPEEKLFF. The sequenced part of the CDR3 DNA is TGCGCCAGCAGCAGGCAGGGCCCGGAGGAAAAA. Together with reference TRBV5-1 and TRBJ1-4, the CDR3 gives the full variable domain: KAGVTQTPRYLIKTRGQQVTLSCSPISGHRSVSWYQQTPGQGLQFLFEYFSETQRNKGNFPGRFSGRQFSNSRSEMNVSTLELGDSALYLCASSRQGPEEKLFFGSGTQLSVL.

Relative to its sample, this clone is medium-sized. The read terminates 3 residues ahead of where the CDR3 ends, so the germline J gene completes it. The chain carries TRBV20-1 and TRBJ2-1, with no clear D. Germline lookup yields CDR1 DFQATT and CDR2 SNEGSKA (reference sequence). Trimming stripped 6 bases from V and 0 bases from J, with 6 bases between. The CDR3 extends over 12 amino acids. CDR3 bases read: TGCAGTGCGATACTCTCCTACAATGAG. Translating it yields CSAILSYNE. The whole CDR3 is CSAILSYNEQFF.

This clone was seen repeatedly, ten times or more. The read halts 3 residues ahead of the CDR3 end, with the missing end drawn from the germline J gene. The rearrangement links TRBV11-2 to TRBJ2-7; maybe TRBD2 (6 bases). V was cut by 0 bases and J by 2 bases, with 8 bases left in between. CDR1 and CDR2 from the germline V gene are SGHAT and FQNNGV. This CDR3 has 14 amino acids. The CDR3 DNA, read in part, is TGTGCCAGCAGCTTAGATCCGGGGGCCTACGAG. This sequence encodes CASSLDPGAYE. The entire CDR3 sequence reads CASSLDPGAYEQYF. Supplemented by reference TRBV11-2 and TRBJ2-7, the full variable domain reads EAGVAQSPRYKIIEKRQSVAFWCNPISGHATLYWYQQILGQGPKLLIQFQNNGVVDDSQLPKDRFSAERLKGVDSTLKIQPAKLEDSAVYLCASSLDPGAYEQYFGPGTRLTVT.

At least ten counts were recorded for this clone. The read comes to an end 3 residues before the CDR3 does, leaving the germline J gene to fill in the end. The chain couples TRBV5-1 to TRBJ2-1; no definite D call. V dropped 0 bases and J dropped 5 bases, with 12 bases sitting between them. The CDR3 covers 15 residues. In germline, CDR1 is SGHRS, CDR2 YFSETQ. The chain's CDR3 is CASSLEPGTHNEQFF. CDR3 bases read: TGCGCCAGCAGCTTGGAACCAGGAACTCACAATGAG.

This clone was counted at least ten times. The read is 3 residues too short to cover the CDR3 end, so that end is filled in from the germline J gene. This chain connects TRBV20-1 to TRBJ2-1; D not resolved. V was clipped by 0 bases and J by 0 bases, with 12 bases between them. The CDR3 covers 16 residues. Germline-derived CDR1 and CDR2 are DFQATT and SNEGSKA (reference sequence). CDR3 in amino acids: CSARELVAPSYNEQFF. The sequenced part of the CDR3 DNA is TGCAGTGCTAGAGAATTGGTAGCCCCCTCCTACAATGAG.

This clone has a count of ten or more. The CDR3 loop reads CATSRERSTIYNEQFF. The sequenced CDR3 bases are TGTGCCACCAGCAGAGAGCGGTCCACCATCTACAATGAG. V is TRBV15 and J is TRBJ2-1; unclear D gene. The observed sequence ends 3 residues before the CDR3 terminus, with the missing tail filled in from the germline J gene. The germline gives CDR1 LNHNV, CDR2 YYDKDF (reference sequence). V shed 0 bases and J shed 3 bases, with 12 bases lying between them. The CDR3 spans 16 residues.

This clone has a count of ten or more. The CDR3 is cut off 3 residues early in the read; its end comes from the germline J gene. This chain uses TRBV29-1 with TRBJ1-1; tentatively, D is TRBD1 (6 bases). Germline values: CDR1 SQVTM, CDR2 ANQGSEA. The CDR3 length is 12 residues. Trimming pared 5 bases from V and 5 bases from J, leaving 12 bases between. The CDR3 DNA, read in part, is TGCAGCGTTCACAGGGTGGGGACTGAA. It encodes CSVHRVGTE. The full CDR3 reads CSVHRVGTEAFF.

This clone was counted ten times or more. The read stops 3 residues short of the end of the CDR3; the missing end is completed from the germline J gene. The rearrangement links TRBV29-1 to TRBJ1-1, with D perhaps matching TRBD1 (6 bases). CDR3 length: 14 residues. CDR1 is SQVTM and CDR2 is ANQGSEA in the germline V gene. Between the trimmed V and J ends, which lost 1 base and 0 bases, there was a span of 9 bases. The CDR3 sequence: CSVEGTEMNTEAFF. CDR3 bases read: TGCAGCGTTGAAGGGACAGAAATGAACACTGAA.

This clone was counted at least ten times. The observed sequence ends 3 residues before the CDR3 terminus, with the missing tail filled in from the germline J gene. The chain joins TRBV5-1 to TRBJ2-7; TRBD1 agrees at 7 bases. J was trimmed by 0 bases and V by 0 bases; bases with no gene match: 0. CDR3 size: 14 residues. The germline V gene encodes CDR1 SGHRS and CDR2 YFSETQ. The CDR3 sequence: CASSLGDSSYEQYF. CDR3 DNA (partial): TGCGCCAGCAGCTTGGGGGACAGCTCCTACGAG.

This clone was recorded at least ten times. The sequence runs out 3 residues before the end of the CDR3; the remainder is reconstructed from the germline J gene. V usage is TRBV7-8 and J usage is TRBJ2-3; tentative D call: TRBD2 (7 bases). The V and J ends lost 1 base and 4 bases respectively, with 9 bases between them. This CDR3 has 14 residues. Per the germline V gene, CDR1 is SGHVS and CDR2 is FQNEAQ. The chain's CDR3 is CASSLGGGPDTQYF. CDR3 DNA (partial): TGTGCCAGCAGCTTAGGCGGGGGCCCAGATACG. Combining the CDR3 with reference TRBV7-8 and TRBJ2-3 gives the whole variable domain GAGVSQSPRYKVAKRGQDVALRCDPISGHVSLFWYQQALGQGPEFLTYFQNEAQLDKSGLPSDRFFAERPEGSVSTLKIQRTQQEDSAVYLCASSLGGGPDTQYFGPGTRLTVL.

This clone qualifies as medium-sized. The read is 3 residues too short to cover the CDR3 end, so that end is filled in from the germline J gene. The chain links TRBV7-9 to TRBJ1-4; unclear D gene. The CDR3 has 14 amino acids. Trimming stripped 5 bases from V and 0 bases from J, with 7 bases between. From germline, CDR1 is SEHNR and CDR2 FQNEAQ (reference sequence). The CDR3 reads CASSQRATNEKLFF. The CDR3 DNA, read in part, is TGTGCCAGCAGCCAGAGGGCAACTAATGAAAAA.

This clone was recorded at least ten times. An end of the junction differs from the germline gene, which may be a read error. The DNA read from the CDR3 is TGCGCCAGCAGCCAAGATTCCGGGACAGGGACGGTCGAG. Translating gives CASSQDSGTGTVE. The complete CDR3 sequence is CASSQDSGTGTVEQYF. The chain couples TRBV4-2 to TRBJ2-7; 9 bases agree with TRBD1. With the read ending 3 residues before the CDR3 end, the germline J gene is used to fill in that end. This CDR3 contains 16 residues. CDR1 is LGHNA and CDR2 is YNFKEQ in the germline V gene.

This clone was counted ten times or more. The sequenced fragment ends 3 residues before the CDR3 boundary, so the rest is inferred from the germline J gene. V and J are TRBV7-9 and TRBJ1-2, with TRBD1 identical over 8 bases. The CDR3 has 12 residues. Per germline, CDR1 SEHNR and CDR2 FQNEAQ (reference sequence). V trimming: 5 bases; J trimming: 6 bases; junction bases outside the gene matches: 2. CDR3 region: CASSRTGHGYTF. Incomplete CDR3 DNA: TGTGCCAGCAGCCGGACAGGGCATGGC.

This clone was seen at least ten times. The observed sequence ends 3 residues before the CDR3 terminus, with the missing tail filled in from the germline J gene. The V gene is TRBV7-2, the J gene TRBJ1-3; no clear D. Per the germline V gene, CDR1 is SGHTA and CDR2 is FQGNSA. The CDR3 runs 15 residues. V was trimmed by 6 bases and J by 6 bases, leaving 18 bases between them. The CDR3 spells CASSPPGGFENTIYF. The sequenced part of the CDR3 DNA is TGTGCCAGCAGTCCCCCCGGCGGCTTTGAAAACACC.

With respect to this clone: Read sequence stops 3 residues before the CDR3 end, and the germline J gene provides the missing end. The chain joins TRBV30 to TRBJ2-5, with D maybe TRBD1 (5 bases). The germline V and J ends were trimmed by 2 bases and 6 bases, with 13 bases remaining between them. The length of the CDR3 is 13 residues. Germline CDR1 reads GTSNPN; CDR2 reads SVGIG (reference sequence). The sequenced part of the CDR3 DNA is TGTGCCTGGAGTCGGCAGGGCAAGCAGACC. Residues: CAWSRQGKQT. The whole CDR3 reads CAWSRQGKQTQYF.

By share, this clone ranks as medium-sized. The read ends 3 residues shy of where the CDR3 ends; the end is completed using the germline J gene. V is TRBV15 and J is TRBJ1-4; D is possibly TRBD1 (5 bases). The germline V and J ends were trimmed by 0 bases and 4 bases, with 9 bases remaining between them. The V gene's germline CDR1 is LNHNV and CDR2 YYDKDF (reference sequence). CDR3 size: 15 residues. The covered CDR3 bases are TGTGCCACCAGCAGAGATCGACAGCATAATGAAAAA. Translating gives CATSRDRQHNEK. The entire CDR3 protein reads CATSRDRQHNEKLFF.

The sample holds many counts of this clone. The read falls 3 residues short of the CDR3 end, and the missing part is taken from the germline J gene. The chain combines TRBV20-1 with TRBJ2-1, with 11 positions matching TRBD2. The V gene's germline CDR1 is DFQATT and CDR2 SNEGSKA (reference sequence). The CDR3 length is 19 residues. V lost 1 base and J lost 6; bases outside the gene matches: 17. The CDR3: CSARGPSGGPSSARNEQFF. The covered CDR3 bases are TGCAGTGCTAGAGGACCTAGCGGGGGGCCCTCGTCCGCTCGCAATGAG.

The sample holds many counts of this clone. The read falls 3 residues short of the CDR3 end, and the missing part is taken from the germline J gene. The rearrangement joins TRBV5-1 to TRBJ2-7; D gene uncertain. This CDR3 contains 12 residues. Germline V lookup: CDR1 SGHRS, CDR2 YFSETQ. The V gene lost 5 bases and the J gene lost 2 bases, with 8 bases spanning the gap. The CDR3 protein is CASSTGAYEQYF. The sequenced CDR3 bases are TGCGCCAGCAGTACGGGTGCCTACGAG.

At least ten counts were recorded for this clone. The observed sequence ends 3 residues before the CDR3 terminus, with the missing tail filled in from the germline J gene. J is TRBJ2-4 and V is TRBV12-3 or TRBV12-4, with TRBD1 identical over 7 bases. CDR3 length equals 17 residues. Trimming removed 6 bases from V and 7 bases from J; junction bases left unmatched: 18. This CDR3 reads CASSPRDSGNRWNIQYF. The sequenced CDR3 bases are TGTGCCAGCAGCCCCCGGGACAGCGGCAATAGGTGGAACATT.

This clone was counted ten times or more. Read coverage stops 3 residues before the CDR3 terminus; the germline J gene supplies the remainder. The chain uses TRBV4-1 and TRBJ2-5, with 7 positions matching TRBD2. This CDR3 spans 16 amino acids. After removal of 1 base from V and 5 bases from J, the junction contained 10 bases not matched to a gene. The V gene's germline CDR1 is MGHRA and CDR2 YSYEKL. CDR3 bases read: TGCGCCAGCAGCCAAGGAGGGAGCGGGATAGGGGAGACC. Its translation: CASSQGGSGIGET. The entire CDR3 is CASSQGGSGIGETQYF.

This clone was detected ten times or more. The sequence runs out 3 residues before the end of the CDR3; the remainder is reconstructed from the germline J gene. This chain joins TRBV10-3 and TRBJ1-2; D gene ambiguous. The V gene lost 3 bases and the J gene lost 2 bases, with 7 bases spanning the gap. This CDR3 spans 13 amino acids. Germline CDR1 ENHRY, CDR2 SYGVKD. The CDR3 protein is CAISDRPNYGYTF. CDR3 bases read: TGTGCCATCAGTGACAGGCCCAACTATGGC.

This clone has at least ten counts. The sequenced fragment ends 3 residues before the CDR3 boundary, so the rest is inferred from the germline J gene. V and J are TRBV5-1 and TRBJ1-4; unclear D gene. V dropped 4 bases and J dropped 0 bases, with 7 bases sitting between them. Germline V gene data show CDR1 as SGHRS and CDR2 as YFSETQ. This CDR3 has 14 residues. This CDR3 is CASSLLATNEKLFF. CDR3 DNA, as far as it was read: TGCGCCAGCAGCCTACTTGCAACTAATGAAAAA.

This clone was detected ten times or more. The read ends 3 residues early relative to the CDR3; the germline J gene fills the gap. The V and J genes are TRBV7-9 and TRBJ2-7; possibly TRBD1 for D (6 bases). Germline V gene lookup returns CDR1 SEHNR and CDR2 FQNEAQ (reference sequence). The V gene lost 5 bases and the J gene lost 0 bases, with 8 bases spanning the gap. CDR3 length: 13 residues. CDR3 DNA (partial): TGTGCCAGCAGCCACAGGGACTCCTACGAG. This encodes CASSHRDSYE. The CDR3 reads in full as CASSHRDSYEQYF.

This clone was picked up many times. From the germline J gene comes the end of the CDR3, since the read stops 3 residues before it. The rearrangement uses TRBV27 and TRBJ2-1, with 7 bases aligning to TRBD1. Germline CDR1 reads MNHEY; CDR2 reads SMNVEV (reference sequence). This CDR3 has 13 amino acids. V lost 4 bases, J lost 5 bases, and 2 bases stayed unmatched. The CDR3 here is CASSWDSNNEQFF. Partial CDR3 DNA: TGTGCCAGCAGTTGGGACAGTAACAATGAG.

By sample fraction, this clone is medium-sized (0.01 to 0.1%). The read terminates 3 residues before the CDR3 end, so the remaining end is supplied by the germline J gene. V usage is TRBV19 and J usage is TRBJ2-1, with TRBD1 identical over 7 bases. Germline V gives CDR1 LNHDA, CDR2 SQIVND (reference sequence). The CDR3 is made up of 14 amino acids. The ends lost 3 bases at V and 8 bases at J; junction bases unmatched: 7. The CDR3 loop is CASSMRQGRDEQFF. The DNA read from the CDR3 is TGTGCCAGTAGTATGCGACAGGGTAGGGATGAG.

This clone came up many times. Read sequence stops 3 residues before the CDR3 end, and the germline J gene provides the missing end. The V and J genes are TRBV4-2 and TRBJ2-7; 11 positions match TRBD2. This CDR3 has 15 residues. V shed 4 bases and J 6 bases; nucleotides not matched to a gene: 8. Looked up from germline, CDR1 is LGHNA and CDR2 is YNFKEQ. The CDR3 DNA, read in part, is TGTGCCAGCAGCCCAGAACTAGCGGGAGTTGTCGAG. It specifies CASSPELAGVVE. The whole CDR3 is CASSPELAGVVEQYF.